This TCR beta chain was sequenced during a study of blood T cell repertoires in COVID-19. In the study overall: Sample material is recorded as cDNA or gDNA derived from T cells, B-cell-depleted T cells, or PBMCs.

The CDR3 covers 14 residues. V shed 2 bases and J shed 3 bases, with 7 bases lying between them. The V gene's germline CDR1 is KGHSH and CDR2 LQKENI. Per the authors' pipeline: Reference gene primer amplification gave estimated nucleated cell counts. TCRdb's copy holds only in-frame clones and misses some; the assay was immunoSEQ multiplex PCR. V and J calls and clone size are given by that table; D and trimming were obtained from the DNA. Of a few hundred thousand clones listed, roughly 91% are singletons. Sequencing input: peripheral blood. The receptor comes from a man over 45 with active or convalescent COVID-19. The chain couples TRBV18 to TRBJ2-2; no clear D. The CDR3 region is CASSPERDTGELFF. As DNA, the CDR3 is TGTGCCAGCTCACCAGAAAGAGACACCGGGGAGCTGTTTTTT.